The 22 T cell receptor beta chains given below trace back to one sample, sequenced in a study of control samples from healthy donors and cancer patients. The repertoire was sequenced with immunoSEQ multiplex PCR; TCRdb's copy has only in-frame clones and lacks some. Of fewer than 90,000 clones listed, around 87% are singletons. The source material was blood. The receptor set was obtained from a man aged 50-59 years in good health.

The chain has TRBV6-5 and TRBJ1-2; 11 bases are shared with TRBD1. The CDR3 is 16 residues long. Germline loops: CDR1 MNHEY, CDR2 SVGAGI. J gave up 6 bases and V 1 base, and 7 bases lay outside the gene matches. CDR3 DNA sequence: TGTGCCAGCAGTTACTGGGGGGACAGGGGGATTGATGGCTACACCTTC. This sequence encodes CASSYWGDRGIDGYTF.

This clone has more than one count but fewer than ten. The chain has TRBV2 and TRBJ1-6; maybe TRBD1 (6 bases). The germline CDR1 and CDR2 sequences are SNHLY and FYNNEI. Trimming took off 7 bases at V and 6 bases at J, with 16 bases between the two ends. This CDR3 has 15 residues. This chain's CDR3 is CASTRTGSGNSPLHF. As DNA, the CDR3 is TGTGCCAGCACCCGAACAGGGTCGGGTAATTCACCCCTCCACTTT.

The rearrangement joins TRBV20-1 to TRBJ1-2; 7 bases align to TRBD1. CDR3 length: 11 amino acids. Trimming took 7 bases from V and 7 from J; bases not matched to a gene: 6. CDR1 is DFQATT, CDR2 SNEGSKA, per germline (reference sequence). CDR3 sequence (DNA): TGCAGTGTTTTAGGGGGCATTGGCTACACCTTC. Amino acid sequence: CSVLGGIGYTF.

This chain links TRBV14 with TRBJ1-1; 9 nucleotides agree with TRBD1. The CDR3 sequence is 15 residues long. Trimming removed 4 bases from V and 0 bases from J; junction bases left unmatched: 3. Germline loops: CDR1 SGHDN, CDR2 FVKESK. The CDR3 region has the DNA TGTGCCAGCAGCCCGGGACAGGGCTTGAACACTGAAGCTTTCTTT. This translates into CASSPGQGLNTEAFF.

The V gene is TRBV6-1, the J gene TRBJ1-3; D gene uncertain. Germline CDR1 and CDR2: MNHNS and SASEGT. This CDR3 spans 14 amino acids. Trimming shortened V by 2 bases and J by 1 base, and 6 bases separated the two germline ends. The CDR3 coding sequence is TGTGCCAGCAGTGAACTGGGTTCTGGAAACACCATATATTTT. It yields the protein CASSELGSGNTIYF.

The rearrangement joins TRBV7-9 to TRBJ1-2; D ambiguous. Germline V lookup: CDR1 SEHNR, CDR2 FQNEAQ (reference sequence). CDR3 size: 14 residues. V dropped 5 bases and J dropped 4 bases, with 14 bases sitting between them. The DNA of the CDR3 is TGTGCCAGCAGCCCCACGGATGCATTCTATGGCTACACCTTC. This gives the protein CASSPTDAFYGYTF. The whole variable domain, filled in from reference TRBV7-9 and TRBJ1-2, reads DTGVSQNPRHKITKRGQNVTFRCDPISEHNRLYWYRQTLGQGPEFLTYFQNEAQLEKSRLLSDRFSAERPKGSFSTLEIQRTEQGDSAMYLCASSPTDAFYGYTFGSGTRLTVV.

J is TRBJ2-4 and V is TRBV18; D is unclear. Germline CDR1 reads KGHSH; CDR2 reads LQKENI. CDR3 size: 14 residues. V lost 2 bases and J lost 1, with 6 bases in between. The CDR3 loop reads CASSPGSAKNIQYF. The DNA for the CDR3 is TGTGCCAGCTCACCAGGATCGGCCAAAAACATTCAGTACTTC.

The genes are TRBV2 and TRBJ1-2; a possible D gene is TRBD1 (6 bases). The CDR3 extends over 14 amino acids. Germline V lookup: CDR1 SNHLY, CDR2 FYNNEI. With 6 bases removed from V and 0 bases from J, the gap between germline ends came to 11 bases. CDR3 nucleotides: TGTGCCAGCAGCGGACAGCTCGCTAACTATGGCTACACCTTC. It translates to CASSGQLANYGYTF.

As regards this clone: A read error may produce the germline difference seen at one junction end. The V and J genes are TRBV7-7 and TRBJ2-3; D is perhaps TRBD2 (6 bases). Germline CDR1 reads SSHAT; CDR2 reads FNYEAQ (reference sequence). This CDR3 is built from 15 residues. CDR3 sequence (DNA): TGTGCTAGCAGCTTGGGCCGAGGAGGGGCGGATACGCAGTATTTT. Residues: CASSLGRGGADTQYF. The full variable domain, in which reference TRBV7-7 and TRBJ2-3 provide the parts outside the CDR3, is GAGVSQSPRYKVTKRGQDVTLRCDPISSHATLYWYQQALGQGPEFLTYFNYEAQPDKSGLPSDRFSAERPEGSISTLTIQRTEQRDSAMYRCASSLGRGGADTQYFGPGTRLTVL.

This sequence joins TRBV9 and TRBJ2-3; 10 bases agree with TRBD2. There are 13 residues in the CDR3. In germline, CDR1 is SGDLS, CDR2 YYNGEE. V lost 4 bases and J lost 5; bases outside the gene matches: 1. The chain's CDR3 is CASSWTSGDTQYF. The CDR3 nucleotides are TGTGCCAGCAGCTGGACTAGCGGAGATACGCAGTATTTT.

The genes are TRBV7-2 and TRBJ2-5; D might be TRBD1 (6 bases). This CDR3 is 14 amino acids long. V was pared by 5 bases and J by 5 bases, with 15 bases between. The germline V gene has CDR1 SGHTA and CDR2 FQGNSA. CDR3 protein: CASSGTGFWETQYF. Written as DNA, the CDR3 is TGTGCCAGCAGCGGTACAGGGTTTTGGGAGACCCAGTACTTC. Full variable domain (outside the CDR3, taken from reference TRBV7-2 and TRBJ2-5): GAGVSQSPSNKVTEKGKDVELRCDPISGHTALYWYRQSLGQGLEFLIYFQGNSAPDKSGLPSDRFSAERTGGSVSTLTIQRTQQEDSAVYLCASSGTGFWETQYFGPGTRLLVL.

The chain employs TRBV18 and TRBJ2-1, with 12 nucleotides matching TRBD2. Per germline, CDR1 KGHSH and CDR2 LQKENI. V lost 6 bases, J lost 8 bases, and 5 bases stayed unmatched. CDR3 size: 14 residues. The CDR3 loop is CASSRLAGEDEQFF. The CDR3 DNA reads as TGTGCCAGCTCTAGACTAGCGGGAGAGGATGAGCAGTTCTTC.

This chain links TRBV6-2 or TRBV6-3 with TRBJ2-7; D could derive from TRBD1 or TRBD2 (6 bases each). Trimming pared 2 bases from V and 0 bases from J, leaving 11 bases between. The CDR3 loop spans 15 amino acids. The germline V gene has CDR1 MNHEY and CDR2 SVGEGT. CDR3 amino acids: CASSYRGPSSYEQYF. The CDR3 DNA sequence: TGTGCCAGCAGTTACCGGGGGCCGAGCTCCTACGAGCAGTACTTC.

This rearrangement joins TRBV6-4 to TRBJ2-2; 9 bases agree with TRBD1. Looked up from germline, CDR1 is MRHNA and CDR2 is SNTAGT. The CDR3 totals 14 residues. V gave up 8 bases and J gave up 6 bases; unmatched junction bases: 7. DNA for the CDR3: TGTGCCAGCCGCACCGGGACAGGGTCCGGGGAGCTGTTTTTT. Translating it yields CASRTGTGSGELFF.

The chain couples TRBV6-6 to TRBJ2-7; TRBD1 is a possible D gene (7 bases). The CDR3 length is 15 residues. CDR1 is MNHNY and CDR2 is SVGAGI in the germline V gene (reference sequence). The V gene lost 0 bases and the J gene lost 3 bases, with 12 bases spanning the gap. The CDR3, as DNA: TGTGCCAGCAGTTACTCGGGGCAGGGGGGCTACGAGCAGTACTTC. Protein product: CASSYSGQGGYEQYF.

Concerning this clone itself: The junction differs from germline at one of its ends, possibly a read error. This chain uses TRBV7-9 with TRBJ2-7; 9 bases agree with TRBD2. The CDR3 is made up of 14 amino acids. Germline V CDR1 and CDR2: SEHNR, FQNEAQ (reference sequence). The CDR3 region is CASSIAGENYEQYF. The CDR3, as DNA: TGTGCCAGCAGCATAGCGGGAGAAAACTACGAGCAGTACTTC.

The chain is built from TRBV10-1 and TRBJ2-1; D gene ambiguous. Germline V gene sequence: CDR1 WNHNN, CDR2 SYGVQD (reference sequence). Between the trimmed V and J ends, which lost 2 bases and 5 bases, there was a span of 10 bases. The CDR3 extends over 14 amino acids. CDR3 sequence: CASSELWDDNEQFF. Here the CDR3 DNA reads TGCGCCAGCAGTGAGCTGTGGGATGACAATGAGCAGTTCTTC.

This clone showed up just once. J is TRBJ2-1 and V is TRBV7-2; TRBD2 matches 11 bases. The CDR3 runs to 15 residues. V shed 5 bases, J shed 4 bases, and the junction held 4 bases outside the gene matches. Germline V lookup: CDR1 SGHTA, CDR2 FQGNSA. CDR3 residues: CASSQLAGAYNEQFF. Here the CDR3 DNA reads TGTGCCAGCAGCCAACTAGCGGGAGCATACAATGAGCAGTTCTTC.

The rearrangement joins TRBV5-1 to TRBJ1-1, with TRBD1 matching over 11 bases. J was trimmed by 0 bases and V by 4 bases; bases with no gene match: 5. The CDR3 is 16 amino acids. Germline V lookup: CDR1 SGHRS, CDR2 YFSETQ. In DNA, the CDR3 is TGCGCCAGCAGCCCGGACAGGGGGCCTATGAACACTGAAGCTTTCTTT. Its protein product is CASSPDRGPMNTEAFF.

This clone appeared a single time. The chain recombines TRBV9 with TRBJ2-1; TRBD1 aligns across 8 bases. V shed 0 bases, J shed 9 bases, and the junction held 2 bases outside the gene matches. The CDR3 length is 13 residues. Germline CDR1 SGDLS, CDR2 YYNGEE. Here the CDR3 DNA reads TGTGCCAGCAGCGTAGAAGGGACAGGTGAGCAGTTCTTC. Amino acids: CASSVEGTGEQFF.

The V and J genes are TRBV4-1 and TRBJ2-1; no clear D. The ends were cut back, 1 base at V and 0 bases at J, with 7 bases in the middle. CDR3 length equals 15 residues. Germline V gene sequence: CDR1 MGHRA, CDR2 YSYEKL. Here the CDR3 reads CASSQVYLSYNEQFF. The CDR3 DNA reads TGCGCCAGCAGCCAAGTCTACCTCTCCTACAATGAGCAGTTCTTC.

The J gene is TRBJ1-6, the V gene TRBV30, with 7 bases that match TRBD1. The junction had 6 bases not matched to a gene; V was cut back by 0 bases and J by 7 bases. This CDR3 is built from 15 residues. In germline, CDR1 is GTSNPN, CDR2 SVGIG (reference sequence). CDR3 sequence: CAWSVSRGGNSPLHF. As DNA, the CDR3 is TGTGCCTGGAGTGTAAGCAGGGGGGGAAATTCACCCCTCCACTTT.